These 11 T cell receptor beta chains were sequenced from one sample in a study of cytomegalovirus exposure and HLA in healthy donors. Primers included in the PCR were 60 Vbeta and 13 Jbeta primers. Assay: immunoSEQ multiplex PCR; the TCRdb copy retains only in-frame clones and omits some. The table lists 130,000 or so clones, more than 55% of them singletons. The sample was PBMCs. These receptor sequences come from a man aged 18 to 30 in good health and CMV-seronegative.

This clone was detected a few times. This sequence joins TRBV7-9 and TRBJ2-5; D gene ambiguous. V dropped 3 bases and J dropped 4 bases, with 6 bases sitting between them. The CDR3 runs 12 residues. Per the germline V gene, CDR1 is SEHNR and CDR2 is FQNEAQ (reference sequence). The CDR3 bases are TGTGCCAGCAGCTTCTCCCCAGAGACCCAGTACTTC. Translating gives CASSFSPETQYF. Using reference TRBV7-9 and TRBJ2-5 for the parts outside the CDR3, the full variable domain is DTGVSQNPRHKITKRGQNVTFRCDPISEHNRLYWYRQTLGQGPEFLTYFQNEAQLEKSRLLSDRFSAERPKGSFSTLEIQRTEQGDSAMYLCASSFSPETQYFGPGTRLLVL.

The chain carries TRBV30 and TRBJ1-1, with 10 bases fitting TRBD1. Germline V gene lookup returns CDR1 GTSNPN and CDR2 SVGIG (reference sequence). After removal of 1 base from V and 0 bases from J, the junction contained 8 bases not matched to a gene. This CDR3 comprises 17 residues. The CDR3 nucleotides are TGTGCCTGGAGTGATCACCCGGGACAGGGGTTGAACACTGAAGCTTTCTTT. It is translated as CAWSDHPGQGLNTEAFF.

The sample holds one count of this clone. This rearrangement joins TRBV9 to TRBJ2-7; TRBD1 is a possible D gene (6 bases). The CDR3 runs 14 residues. Germline V gene sequence: CDR1 SGDLS, CDR2 YYNGEE. V was clipped by 0 bases and J by 4 bases, with 11 bases between them. Here the CDR3 DNA reads TGTGCCAGCAGCGTAGGACAGGCGACATACGAGCAGTACTTC. It is translated as CASSVGQATYEQYF.

This clone was counted between two and nine times. CDR3 DNA sequence: TGTGCCAGCAGTGAAACGGCAGGAATGGACAATGAGCAGTTCTTC. Translated, it gives CASSETAGMDNEQFF. The chain has TRBV2 and TRBJ2-1; no firm D call. Germline values: CDR1 SNHLY, CDR2 FYNNEI. The CDR3 is 15 residues long. Deletions cut 2 bases from V and 5 bases from J, with 13 bases between.

The chain links TRBV10-1 to TRBJ2-2; tentatively, D is TRBD2 (6 bases). Trimming took 6 bases from V and 6 from J, leaving 14 bases between them. The germline V gene has CDR1 WNHNN and CDR2 SYGVQD (reference sequence). This CDR3 is built from 14 residues. The CDR3 DNA reads as TGCGCCAGCAGCCTGGTGCGGGGCGCCGGGGAGCTGTTTTTT. Amino acids: CASSLVRGAGELFF.

The rearrangement links TRBV6-4 to TRBJ2-3, with 10 bases fitting TRBD2. The CDR3 contains 15 residues. Per the germline V gene, CDR1 is MRHNA and CDR2 is SNTAGT. V shed 5 bases and J 4 bases; nucleotides not matched to a gene: 6. The CDR3 spells CASSLLAGAPDTQYF. Here the CDR3 DNA reads TGTGCCAGCAGTTTGCTAGCGGGGGCCCCAGATACGCAGTATTTT.

The chain recombines TRBV18 with TRBJ1-1, with D perhaps TRBD1 (6 bases). The germline CDR1 and CDR2 sequences are KGHSH and LQKENI. The CDR3 runs to 15 residues. V dropped 1 base and J dropped 8 bases, with 17 bases sitting between them. CDR3 DNA: TGTGCCAGCTCACCACTTGACACCGACACAGGGGAAGCTTTCTTT. Amino acids: CASSPLDTDTGEAFF.

A word on this clone: Its ends do not fully match the called genes, so a read error is possible. V is TRBV2 and J is TRBJ1-2; 7 bases are shared with TRBD1. This CDR3 region has 15 residues. The germline V gene has CDR1 SNHLY and CDR2 FYNNEI. For the CDR3, the DNA is TGTGCCAGCAGCGAAGGGACAGCTTACAACTATGGCTACACCTTC. Its translation is CASSEGTAYNYGYTF.

The chain carries TRBV14 and TRBJ2-5, with 10 bases that match TRBD1. The CDR3 has 17 residues. J gave up 2 bases and V 4 bases, and 10 bases lay outside the gene matches. Germline assignment: CDR1 SGHDN and CDR2 FVKESK. The CDR3 DNA sequence: TGTGCCAGCAGCCGTAAGACAGGGGGCGTTAGGCAAGAGACCCAGTACTTC. It translates to CASSRKTGGVRQETQYF.

This clone was counted once. The CDR3 sequence is CATSRRDRVMPQHF. CDR3 nucleotide sequence: TGTGCCACCAGCCGCCGGGACAGGGTGATGCCCCAGCATTTT. This sequence joins TRBV15 and TRBJ1-5, with 9 bases identical to TRBD1. Trimming cost V 5 bases and J 9 bases; bases outside gene matches: 8. CDR3 size: 14 residues. The germline V gene has CDR1 LNHNV and CDR2 YYDKDF (reference sequence).

A note on this clone: This sample includes further DNA sequences coding for the same CDR3. This chain links TRBV5-1 with TRBJ2-1, with TRBD2 matching 9 bases. Germline CDR1 is SGHRS and CDR2 is YFSETQ. This CDR3 comprises 14 residues. Trimming removed 4 bases from V and 4 bases from J; junction bases left unmatched: 3. Here the CDR3 reads CASSGAGGYNEQFF. For the CDR3, the DNA is TGCGCCAGCAGCGGAGCGGGAGGTTACAATGAGCAGTTCTTC.